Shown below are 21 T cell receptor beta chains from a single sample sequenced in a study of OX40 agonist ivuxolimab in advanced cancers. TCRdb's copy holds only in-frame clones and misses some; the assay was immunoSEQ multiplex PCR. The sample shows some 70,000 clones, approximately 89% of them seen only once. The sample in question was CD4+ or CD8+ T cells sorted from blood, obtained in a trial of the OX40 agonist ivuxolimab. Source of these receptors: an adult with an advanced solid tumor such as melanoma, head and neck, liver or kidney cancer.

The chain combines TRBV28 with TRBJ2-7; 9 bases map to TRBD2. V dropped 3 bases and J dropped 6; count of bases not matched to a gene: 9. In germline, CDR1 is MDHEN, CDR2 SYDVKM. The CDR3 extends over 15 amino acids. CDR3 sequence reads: CASSFLNSGRGEQYF. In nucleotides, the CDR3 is TGTGCCAGCAGTTTTCTTAATAGCGGGAGAGGCGAGCAGTACTTC.

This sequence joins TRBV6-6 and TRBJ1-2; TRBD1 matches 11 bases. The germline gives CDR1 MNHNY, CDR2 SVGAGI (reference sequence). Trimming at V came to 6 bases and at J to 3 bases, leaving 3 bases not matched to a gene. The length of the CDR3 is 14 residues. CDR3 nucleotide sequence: TGTGCCAGCAGGCCGGGACAGGGGGACTATGGCTACACCTTC. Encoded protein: CASRPGQGDYGYTF.

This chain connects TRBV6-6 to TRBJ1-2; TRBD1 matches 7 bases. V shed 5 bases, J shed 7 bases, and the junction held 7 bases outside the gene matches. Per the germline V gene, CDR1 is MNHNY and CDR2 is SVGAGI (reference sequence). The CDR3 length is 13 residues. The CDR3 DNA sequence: TGTGCCAGCAGTCCTTATCAGGGGGGTGGCTACACCTTC. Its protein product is CASSPYQGGGYTF.

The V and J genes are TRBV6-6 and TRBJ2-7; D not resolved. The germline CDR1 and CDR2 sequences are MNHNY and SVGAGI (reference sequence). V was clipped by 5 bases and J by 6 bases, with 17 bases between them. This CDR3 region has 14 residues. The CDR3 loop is CASSHPTKASEQYF. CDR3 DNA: TGTGCCAGCAGTCACCCCACCAAGGCATCCGAGCAGTACTTC.

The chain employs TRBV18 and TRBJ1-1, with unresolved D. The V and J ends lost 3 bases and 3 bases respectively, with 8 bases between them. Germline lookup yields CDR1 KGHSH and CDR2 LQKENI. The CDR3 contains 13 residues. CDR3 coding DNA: TGTGCCAGCTCACCGACACCAGACACTGAAGCTTTCTTT. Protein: CASSPTPDTEAFF.

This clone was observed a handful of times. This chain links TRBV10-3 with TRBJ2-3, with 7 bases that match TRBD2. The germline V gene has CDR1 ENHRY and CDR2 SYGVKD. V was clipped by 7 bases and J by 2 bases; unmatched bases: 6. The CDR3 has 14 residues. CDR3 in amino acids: CAIKAGVITDTQYF. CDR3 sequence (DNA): TGTGCCATCAAGGCGGGAGTTATCACAGATACGCAGTATTTT.

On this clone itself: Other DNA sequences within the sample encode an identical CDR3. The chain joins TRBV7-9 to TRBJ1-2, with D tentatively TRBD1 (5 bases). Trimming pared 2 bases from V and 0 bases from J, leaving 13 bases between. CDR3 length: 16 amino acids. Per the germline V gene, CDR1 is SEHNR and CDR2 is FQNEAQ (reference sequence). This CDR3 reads CASSLYGAEANYGYTF. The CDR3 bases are TGTGCCAGCAGCTTATACGGGGCCGAGGCTAACTATGGCTACACCTTC.

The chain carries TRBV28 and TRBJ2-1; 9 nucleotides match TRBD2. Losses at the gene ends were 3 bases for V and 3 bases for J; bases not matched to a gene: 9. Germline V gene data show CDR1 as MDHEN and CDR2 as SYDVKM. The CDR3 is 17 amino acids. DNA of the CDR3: TGTGCCAGCAGTTTCAGTGGCGGGAGGGCTTTCTACAATGAGCAGTTCTTC. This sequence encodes CASSFSGGRAFYNEQFF.

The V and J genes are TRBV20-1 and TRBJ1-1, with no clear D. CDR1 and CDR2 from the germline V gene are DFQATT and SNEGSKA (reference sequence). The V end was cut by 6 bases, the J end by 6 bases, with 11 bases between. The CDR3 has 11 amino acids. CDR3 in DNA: TGCAGTGCCGGGAAGGCCCCTGAAGCTTTCTTT. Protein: CSAGKAPEAFF.

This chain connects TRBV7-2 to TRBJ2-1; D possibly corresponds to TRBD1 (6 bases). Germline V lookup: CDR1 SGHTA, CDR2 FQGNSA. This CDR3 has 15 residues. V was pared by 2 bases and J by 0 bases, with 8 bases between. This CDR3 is CASSLQGSSYNEQFF. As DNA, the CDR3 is TGTGCCAGCAGCTTACAGGGGTCCTCCTACAATGAGCAGTTCTTC. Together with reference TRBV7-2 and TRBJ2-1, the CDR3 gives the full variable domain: GAGVSQSPSNKVTEKGKDVELRCDPISGHTALYWYRQSLGQGLEFLIYFQGNSAPDKSGLPSDRFSAERTGGSVSTLTIQRTQQEDSAVYLCASSLQGSSYNEQFFGPGTRLTVL.

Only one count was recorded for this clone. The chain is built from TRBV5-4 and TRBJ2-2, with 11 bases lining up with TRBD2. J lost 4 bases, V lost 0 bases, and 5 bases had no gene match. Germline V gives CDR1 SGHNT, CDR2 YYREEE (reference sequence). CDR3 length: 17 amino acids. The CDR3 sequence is CASSLGVAGGFTGELFF. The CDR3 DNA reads TGTGCCAGCAGCTTGGGAGTAGCGGGAGGGTTCACCGGGGAGCTGTTTTTT.

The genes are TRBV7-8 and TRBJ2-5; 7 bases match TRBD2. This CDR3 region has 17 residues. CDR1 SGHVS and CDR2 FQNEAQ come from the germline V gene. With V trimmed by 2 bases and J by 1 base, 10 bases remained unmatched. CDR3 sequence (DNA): TGTGCCAGCAGCTTATATAGGCGGGAGCCCTTCCAAGAGACCCAGTACTTC. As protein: CASSLYRREPFQETQYF.

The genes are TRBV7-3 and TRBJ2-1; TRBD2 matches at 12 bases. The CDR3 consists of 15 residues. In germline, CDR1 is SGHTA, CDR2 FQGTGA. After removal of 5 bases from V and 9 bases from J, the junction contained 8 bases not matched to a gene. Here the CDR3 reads CASSELAGGAGEQFF. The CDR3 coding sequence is TGTGCCAGCAGCGAACTAGCGGGGGGTGCAGGTGAGCAGTTCTTC.

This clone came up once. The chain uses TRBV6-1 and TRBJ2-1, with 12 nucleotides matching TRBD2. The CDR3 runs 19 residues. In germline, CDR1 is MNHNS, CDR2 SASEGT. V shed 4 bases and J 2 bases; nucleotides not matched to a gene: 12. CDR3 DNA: TGTGCCAGCAGTGGGGGACTAGCGGGTCCAAGGAGCGCCTACAATGAGCAGTTCTTC. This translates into CASSGGLAGPRSAYNEQFF.

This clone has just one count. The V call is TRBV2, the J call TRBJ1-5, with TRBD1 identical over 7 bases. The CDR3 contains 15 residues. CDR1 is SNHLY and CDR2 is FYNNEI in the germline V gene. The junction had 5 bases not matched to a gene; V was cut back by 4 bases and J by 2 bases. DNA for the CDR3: TGTGCCAGCAGTGGTGTCAGGGGGGGCAATCAGCCCCAGCATTTT. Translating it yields CASSGVRGGNQPQHF. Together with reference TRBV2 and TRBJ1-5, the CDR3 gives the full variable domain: EPEVTQTPSHQVTQMGQEVILRCVPISNHLYFYWYRQILGQKVEFLVSFYNNEISEKSEIFDDQFSVERPDGSNFTLKIRSTKLEDSAMYFCASSGVRGGNQPQHFGDGTRLSIL.

The CDR3 reads CASSGPPVPSEQFF. In nucleotides, the CDR3 is TGTGCCAGCAGTGGACCGCCCGTACCGTCTGAGCAGTTCTTC. The gene calls are TRBV28 and TRBJ2-1; D gene unclear. The CDR3 contains 14 residues. Trimming removed 5 bases from V and 9 bases from J, with 17 bases in between. Germline values: CDR1 MDHEN, CDR2 SYDVKM.

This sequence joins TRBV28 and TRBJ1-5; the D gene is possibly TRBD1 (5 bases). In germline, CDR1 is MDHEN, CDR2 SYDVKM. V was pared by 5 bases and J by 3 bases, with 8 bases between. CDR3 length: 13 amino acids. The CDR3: CASSPGYNQPQHF. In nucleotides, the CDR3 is TGTGCCAGCAGTCCAGGGTACAATCAGCCCCAGCATTTT.

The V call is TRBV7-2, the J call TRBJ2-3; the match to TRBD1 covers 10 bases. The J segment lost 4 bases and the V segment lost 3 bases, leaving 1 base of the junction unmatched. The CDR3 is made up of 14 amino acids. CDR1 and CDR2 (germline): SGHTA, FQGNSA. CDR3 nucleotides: TGTGCCAGCAGCTTGGGACAGGGGCCAGATACGCAGTATTTT. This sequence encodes CASSLGQGPDTQYF.

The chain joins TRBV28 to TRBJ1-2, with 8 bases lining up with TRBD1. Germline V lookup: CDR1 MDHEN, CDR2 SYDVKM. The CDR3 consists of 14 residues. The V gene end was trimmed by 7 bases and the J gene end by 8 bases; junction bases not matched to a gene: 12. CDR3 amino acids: CASKGTGNAGGYTF. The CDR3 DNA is TGTGCCAGCAAGGGGACAGGAAACGCCGGCGGCTACACCTTC.

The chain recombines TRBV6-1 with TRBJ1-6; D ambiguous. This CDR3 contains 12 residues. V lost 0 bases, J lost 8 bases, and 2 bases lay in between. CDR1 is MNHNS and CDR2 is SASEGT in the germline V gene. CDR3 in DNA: TGTGCCAGCAGTGAAGCGGATTCACCCCTCCACTTT. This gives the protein CASSEADSPLHF.

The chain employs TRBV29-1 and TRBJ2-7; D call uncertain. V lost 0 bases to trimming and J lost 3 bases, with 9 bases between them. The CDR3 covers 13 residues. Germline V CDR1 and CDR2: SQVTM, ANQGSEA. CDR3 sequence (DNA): TGCAGCGTTGAAGATGGGCAAGGCTACGAGCAGTACTTC. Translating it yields CSVEDGQGYEQYF.